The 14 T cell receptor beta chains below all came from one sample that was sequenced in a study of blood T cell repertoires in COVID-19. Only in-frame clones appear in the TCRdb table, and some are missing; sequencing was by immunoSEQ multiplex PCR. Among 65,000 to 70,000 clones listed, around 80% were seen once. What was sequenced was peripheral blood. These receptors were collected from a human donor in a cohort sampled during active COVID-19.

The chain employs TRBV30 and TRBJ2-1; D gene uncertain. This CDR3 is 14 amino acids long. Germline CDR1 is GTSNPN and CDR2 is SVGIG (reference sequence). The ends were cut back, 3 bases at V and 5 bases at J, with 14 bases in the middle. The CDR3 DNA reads TGTGCCTGGAGCTTTCTCAAAGCCGACAATGAGCAGTTCTTC. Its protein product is CAWSFLKADNEQFF.

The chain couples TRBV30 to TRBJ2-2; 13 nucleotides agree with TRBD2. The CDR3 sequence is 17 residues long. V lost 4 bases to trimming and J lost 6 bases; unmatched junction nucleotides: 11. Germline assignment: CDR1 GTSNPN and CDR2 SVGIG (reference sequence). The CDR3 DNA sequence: TGTGCCTGGACTACCGGGACTAGCGGGAAGGTGGCCGGGGAGCTGTTTTTT. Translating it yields CAWTTGTSGKVAGELFF.

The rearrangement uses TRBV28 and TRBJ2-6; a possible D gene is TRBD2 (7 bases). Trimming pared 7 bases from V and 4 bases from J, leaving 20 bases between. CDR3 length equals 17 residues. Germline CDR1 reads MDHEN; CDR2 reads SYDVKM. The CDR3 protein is CASTSPRGARGANVLTF. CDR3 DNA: TGTGCCAGCACCTCCCCCCGGGGGGCGCGGGGGGCCAACGTCCTGACTTTC.

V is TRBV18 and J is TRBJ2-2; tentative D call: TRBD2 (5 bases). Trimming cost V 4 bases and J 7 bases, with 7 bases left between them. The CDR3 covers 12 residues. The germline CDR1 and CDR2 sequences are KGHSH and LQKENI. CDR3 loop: CASSQGGGELFF. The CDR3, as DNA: TGTGCCAGCTCACAAGGAGGCGGGGAGCTGTTTTTT.

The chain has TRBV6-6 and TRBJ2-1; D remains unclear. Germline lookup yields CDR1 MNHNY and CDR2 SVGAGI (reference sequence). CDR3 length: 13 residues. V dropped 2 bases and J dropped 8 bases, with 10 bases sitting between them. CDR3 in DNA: TGTGCCAGCAGTTACGACTTAAGGTATGAGCAGTTCTTC. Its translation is CASSYDLRYEQFF.

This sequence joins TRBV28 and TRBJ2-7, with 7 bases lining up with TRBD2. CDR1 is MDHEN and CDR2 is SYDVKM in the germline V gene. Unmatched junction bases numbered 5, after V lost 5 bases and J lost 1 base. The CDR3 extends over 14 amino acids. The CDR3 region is CASSRHGGSYEQYF. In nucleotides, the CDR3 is TGTGCCAGCAGTAGACACGGGGGGTCCTACGAGCAGTACTTC.

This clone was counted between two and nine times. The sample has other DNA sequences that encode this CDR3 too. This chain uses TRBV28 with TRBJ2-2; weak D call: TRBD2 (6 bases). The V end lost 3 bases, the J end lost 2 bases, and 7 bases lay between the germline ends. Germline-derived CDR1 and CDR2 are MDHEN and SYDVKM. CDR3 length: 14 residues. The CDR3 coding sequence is TGTGCCAGCAGTTTGGGGGGAAACACCGGGGAGCTGTTTTTT. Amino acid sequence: CASSLGGNTGELFF.

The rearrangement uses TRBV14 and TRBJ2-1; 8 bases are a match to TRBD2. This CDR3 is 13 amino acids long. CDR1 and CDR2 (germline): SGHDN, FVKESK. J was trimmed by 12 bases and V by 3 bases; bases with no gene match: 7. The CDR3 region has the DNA TGTGCCAGCAGCCAGACTAGCGTGCACGCGCAGTTCTTC. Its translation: CASSQTSVHAQFF. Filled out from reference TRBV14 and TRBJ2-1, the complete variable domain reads EAGVTQFPSHSVIEKGQTVTLRCDPISGHDNLYWYRRVMGKEIKFLLHFVKESKQDESGMPNNRFLAERTGGTYSTLKVQPAELEDSGVYFCASSQTSVHAQFFGPGTRLTVL.

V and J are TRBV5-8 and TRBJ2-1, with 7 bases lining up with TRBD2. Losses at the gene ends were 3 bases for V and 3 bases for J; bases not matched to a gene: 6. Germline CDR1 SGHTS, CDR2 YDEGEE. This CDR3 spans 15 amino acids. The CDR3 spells CASSSGGVVYNEQFF. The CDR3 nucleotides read TGTGCCAGCAGCTCGGGGGGAGTCGTCTACAATGAGCAGTTCTTC.

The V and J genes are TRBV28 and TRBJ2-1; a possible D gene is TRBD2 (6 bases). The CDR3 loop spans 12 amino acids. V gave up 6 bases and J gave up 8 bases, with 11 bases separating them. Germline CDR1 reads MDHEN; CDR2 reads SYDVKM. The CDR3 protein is CASRTRSYEQFF. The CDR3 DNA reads TGTGCCAGCAGGACTAGATCCTATGAGCAGTTCTTC.

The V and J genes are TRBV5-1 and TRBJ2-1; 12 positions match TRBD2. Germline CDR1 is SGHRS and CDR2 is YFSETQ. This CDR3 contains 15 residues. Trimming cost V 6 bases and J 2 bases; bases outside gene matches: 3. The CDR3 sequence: CASTLAGGTYNEQFF. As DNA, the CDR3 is TGCGCCAGCACCCTAGCGGGAGGGACCTACAATGAGCAGTTCTTC. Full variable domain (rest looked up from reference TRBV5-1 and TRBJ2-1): KAGVTQTPRYLIKTRGQQVTLSCSPISGHRSVSWYQQTPGQGLQFLFEYFSETQRNKGNFPGRFSGRQFSNSRSEMNVSTLELGDSALYLCASTLAGGTYNEQFFGPGTRLTVL.

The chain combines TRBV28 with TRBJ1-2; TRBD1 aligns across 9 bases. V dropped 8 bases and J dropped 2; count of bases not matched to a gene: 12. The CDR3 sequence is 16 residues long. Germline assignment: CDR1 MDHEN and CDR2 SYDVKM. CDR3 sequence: CASGNVWDRDNYGYTF. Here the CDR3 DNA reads TGTGCCAGCGGGAATGTATGGGACAGGGACAACTATGGCTACACCTTC.

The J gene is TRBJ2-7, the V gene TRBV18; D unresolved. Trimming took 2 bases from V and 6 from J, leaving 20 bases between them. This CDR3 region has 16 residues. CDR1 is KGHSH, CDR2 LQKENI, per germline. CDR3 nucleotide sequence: TGTGCCAGCTCACCAATTGCCACAAGCTTCTACAGCGAGCAGTACTTC. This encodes CASSPIATSFYSEQYF.

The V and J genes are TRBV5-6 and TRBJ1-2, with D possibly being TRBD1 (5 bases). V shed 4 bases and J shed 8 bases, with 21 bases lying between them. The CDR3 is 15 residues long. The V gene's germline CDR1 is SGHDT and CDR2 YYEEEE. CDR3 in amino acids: CASSRTMTGARGYTF. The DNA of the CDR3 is TGTGCCAGCAGCCGGACGATGACTGGGGCGCGGGGCTACACCTTC.